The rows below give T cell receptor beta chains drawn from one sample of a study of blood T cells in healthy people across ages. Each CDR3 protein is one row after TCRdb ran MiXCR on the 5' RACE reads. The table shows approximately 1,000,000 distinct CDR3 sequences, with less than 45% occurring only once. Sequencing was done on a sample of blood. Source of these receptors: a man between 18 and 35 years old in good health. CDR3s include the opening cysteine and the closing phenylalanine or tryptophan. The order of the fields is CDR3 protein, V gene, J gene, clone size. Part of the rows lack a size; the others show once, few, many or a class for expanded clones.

cdr3_aa: CASSKGDSGNHEQYF; v_call: TRBV21-1; j_call: TRBJ2-7; clone_size: few
cdr3_aa: CASSVTSAYNEQYF; v_call: TRBV25-1; j_call: .; clone_size: .
cdr3_aa: CASSYLEAGADEAFF; v_call: TRBV6-5; j_call: TRBJ1-1; clone_size: .
cdr3_aa: CSGTQGQQPQHF; v_call: TRBV20-1; j_call: TRBJ1-5; clone_size: few
cdr3_aa: CASSLEGGLETQYF; v_call: TRBV13; j_call: TRBJ2-5; clone_size: .
cdr3_aa: CASSPNLATNGKLFF; v_call: TRBV9; j_call: TRBJ1-4; clone_size: .
cdr3_aa: CASSLNGGGLQETQFF; v_call: TRBV7-3; j_call: TRBJ2-1; clone_size: .
cdr3_aa: CASSYSAEGHASQYF; v_call: TRBV6-6; j_call: TRBJ2-7; clone_size: .
cdr3_aa: CASSLEVGANEKLFF; v_call: TRBV5-1; j_call: TRBJ1-4; clone_size: .
cdr3_aa: CASSLESGQGGYEQYF; v_call: TRBV7-6; j_call: TRBJ2-7; clone_size: few
cdr3_aa: CASSSLPTSGGTYNEQFF; v_call: TRBV12-3/TRBV12-4; j_call: TRBJ2-1; clone_size: .
cdr3_aa: CSASQKTWMGGYTF; v_call: TRBV20-1; j_call: TRBJ1-2; clone_size: .
cdr3_aa: CASSTDRVDQGTNEKLFF; v_call: TRBV6-5; j_call: TRBJ1-4; clone_size: once
cdr3_aa: CASSWTSGVSDTQYF; v_call: TRBV6-2/TRBV6-3; j_call: TRBJ2-3; clone_size: few
cdr3_aa: CSARAGGGLADYYSYNEQFF; v_call: TRBV20-1; j_call: TRBJ2-1; clone_size: .
cdr3_aa: CASSFPQWRSGANVLTF; v_call: TRBV7-9; j_call: TRBJ2-6; clone_size: few
cdr3_aa: CASSERDGPTDTQYF; v_call: TRBV6-1; j_call: TRBJ2-3; clone_size: .
cdr3_aa: CASSLGQPDRGTGELFF; v_call: TRBV12-3/TRBV12-4; j_call: TRBJ2-2; clone_size: few
cdr3_aa: CASSPPQGTQQYF; v_call: TRBV5-1; j_call: TRBJ2-7; clone_size: .
cdr3_aa: CASSSGQGPRGYGYTF; v_call: TRBV7-9; j_call: TRBJ1-2; clone_size: .
cdr3_aa: CASSYSIRGAGYNEQFF; v_call: TRBV6-6; j_call: TRBJ2-1; clone_size: .
cdr3_aa: CASGFRDRGSTNEKLFF; v_call: TRBV12-5; j_call: TRBJ1-4; clone_size: .
cdr3_aa: CATSRANYGYTF; v_call: TRBV15; j_call: TRBJ1-2; clone_size: few
cdr3_aa: CSAARTANEKLFF; v_call: TRBV20-1; j_call: TRBJ1-4; clone_size: few
cdr3_aa: CAISDRGSIGTIYF; v_call: TRBV10-3; j_call: TRBJ1-3; clone_size: .
cdr3_aa: CASSMTGSAGYGYTF; v_call: TRBV9; j_call: TRBJ1-2; clone_size: few
cdr3_aa: CSALRSGANVLTF; v_call: TRBV20-1; j_call: TRBJ2-6; clone_size: .
cdr3_aa: CSAPPAPGGYTF; v_call: TRBV20-1; j_call: TRBJ1-2; clone_size: .
cdr3_aa: CASSLAGYPSTGEQYF; v_call: TRBV7-9; j_call: TRBJ2-7; clone_size: .
cdr3_aa: CASSRLGQGGLDTEAFF; v_call: TRBV4-2; j_call: TRBJ1-1; clone_size: .
cdr3_aa: CASSRTSLGTDTQYF; v_call: TRBV12-3/TRBV12-4; j_call: TRBJ2-3; clone_size: .
cdr3_aa: CASSQVASSGSSDTQYF; v_call: TRBV4-3; j_call: TRBJ2-3; clone_size: .
cdr3_aa: CASSAKGAGSNTEAFF; v_call: TRBV9; j_call: TRBJ1-1; clone_size: .
cdr3_aa: CASSSGLNTEAFF; v_call: TRBV9; j_call: TRBJ1-1; clone_size: many
cdr3_aa: CAIGRKDTQYF; v_call: TRBV6-5; j_call: TRBJ2-3; clone_size: .
cdr3_aa: CASSTPDRVRFSYNSPLHF; v_call: TRBV21-1; j_call: TRBJ1-6; clone_size: few
cdr3_aa: CASTNRGSPLHF; v_call: TRBV7-2; j_call: TRBJ1-6; clone_size: few
cdr3_aa: CASSIRSGINTEAFF; v_call: TRBV7-9; j_call: TRBJ1-1; clone_size: .
cdr3_aa: CASGYGLAGRASSYNEQFF; v_call: TRBV4-2; j_call: TRBJ2-1; clone_size: .
cdr3_aa: CASSLSVLAGYNEQFF; v_call: TRBV7-9; j_call: TRBJ2-1; clone_size: few
cdr3_aa: CSAAGGTTDTQYF; v_call: TRBV20-1; j_call: TRBJ2-3; clone_size: .
cdr3_aa: CASSGAARGRGEQFF; v_call: TRBV6-1; j_call: TRBJ2-1; clone_size: .
cdr3_aa: CASSYEGFYGYTF; v_call: TRBV6-5; j_call: TRBJ1-2; clone_size: few
cdr3_aa: CASSPKRYNEQFF; v_call: TRBV7-6; j_call: TRBJ2-1; clone_size: .
cdr3_aa: CASSYPPWGLRDTGELFF; v_call: TRBV6-2/TRBV6-3; j_call: TRBJ2-2; clone_size: .
cdr3_aa: CSTGSSGANVLTF; v_call: TRBV29-1; j_call: TRBJ2-6; clone_size: .
cdr3_aa: CASSLVGEGTLNTEAFF; v_call: TRBV11-2; j_call: TRBJ1-1; clone_size: .
cdr3_aa: CSVEDLSREQYF; v_call: TRBV29-1; j_call: TRBJ2-7; clone_size: .
cdr3_aa: CASSAGNPDAQYF; v_call: TRBV9; j_call: TRBJ2-3; clone_size: .
cdr3_aa: CASSLRTAPRPDTQYF; v_call: TRBV27; j_call: TRBJ2-3; clone_size: .
cdr3_aa: CASSYRQDTEAFF; v_call: TRBV7-9; j_call: TRBJ1-1; clone_size: .
cdr3_aa: CASSYSGGLYQETQYF; v_call: TRBV6-6; j_call: TRBJ2-5; clone_size: .
cdr3_aa: CASSPLPFRSGTSVPNEQFF; v_call: TRBV7-8; j_call: TRBJ2-1; clone_size: .
cdr3_aa: CASTASRRDTLYQETQYF; v_call: TRBV12-3/TRBV12-4; j_call: TRBJ2-5; clone_size: few
cdr3_aa: CASYQDAPYEQYF; v_call: TRBV6-5; j_call: TRBJ2-7; clone_size: many